The next 5 T cell receptor beta chains were all read from a single sample in a study of lymphopenia after photon versus proton radiotherapy. Profiled with immunoSEQ multiplex PCR; TCRdb holds only in-frame clones, not every one. Here the sample spans 35,000 to 45,000 clones, about 85% being singletons. Here the sequenced sample was peripheral blood, taken from a patient treated with proton-based radiotherapy. The receptors shown here come from a woman in her 70s with pancreatic cancer.

CDR3 amino acids: CASGQGNYEQYF. For the CDR3, the DNA is TGCGCCAGCGGACAGGGGAACTACGAGCAGTACTTC. The chain carries TRBV5-1 and TRBJ2-7; TRBD1 matches 9 bases. CDR1 and CDR2 from the germline V gene are SGHRS and YFSETQ. There are 12 residues in the CDR3. J gave up 3 bases and V 7 bases, and 2 bases lay outside the gene matches.

This chain links TRBV4-3 with TRBJ2-1, with 9 bases fitting TRBD1. The CDR3 spans 14 residues. J gave up 11 bases and V 1 base, and 6 bases lay outside the gene matches. Germline V lookup: CDR1 LGHNA, CDR2 YSLEER. The DNA of the CDR3 is TGCGCCAGCAGCCAAGGCACACAGGGGGCCAAGCAGTTCTTC. Its translation is CASSQGTQGAKQFF.

The chain uses TRBV4-3 and TRBJ1-1, with unresolved D. The ends were cut back, 3 bases at V and 5 bases at J, with 13 bases in the middle. In germline, CDR1 is LGHNA, CDR2 YSLEER. The length of the CDR3 is 14 residues. This CDR3 reads CASSQLGGRTEAFF. CDR3 bases: TGCGCCAGCAGCCAGCTGGGCGGGCGGACTGAAGCTTTCTTT.

This clone was detected only once. The rearrangement links TRBV4-2 to TRBJ2-3; D assignment may be TRBD1 or TRBD2 (6 bases each). V was shortened by 0 bases and J by 2 bases, with 15 bases between the two germline ends. CDR3 length: 17 amino acids. Germline CDR1 and CDR2: LGHNA and YNFKEQ. CDR3 sequence (DNA): TGTGCCAGCAGCCAAGAGGGCCCGGGGGCGCTCACAGATACGCAGTATTTT. Translating gives CASSQEGPGALTDTQYF.

The chain couples TRBV7-3 to TRBJ2-1, with 10 bases aligning to TRBD2. Trimming took 2 bases from V and 6 from J; bases not matched to a gene: 7. This CDR3 region has 16 residues. Looked up from germline, CDR1 is SGHTA and CDR2 is FQGTGA. CDR3 coding DNA: TGTGCCAGCAGCTTAGTGGTAGCGGGGGGCAGCAATGAGCAGTTCTTC. Translation: CASSLVVAGGSNEQFF.